These 23 T cell receptor beta chains share one sample of origin, sequenced in a study of T cell clones after liver transplantation. TCRdb's copy holds only in-frame clones and misses some; the assay was immunoSEQ multiplex PCR. The sample yields 45,000 to 60,000 clones, around 85% seen once. Sequenced material: CD4+ T cells from blood, taken before liver transplant. Source of these receptors: a human donor who received a liver transplant.

The chain carries TRBV14 and TRBJ1-1, with no clear D. CDR1 SGHDN and CDR2 FVKESK come from the germline V gene. The V end was cut by 4 bases, the J end by 6 bases, with 15 bases between. The CDR3 spans 14 residues. The CDR3 spells CASSLLGYGSEAFF. The CDR3 DNA is TGTGCCAGCAGCCTTCTCGGTTATGGGTCTGAAGCTTTCTTT.

The J gene is TRBJ2-1, the V gene TRBV6-5; D remains ambiguous. Germline CDR1 reads MNHEY; CDR2 reads SVGAGI. The germline V and J ends were trimmed by 6 bases and 8 bases, with 20 bases remaining between them. The CDR3 runs to 15 residues. CDR3 region: CASSPALGVFDEQFF. The CDR3 bases are TGTGCCAGCAGCCCCGCCTTAGGAGTATTCGATGAGCAGTTCTTC.

This clone was detected only a few times. This chain connects TRBV7-2 to TRBJ1-3; 10 nucleotides match TRBD1. CDR1 and CDR2 (germline): SGHTA, FQGNSA. V shed 1 base and J 1 base; nucleotides not matched to a gene: 4. This CDR3 comprises 17 residues. CDR3 DNA: TGTGCCAGCAGCTTAGTTGGGACAGGGGCTTCTGGAAACACCATATATTTT. Protein product: CASSLVGTGASGNTIYF.

V usage is TRBV2 and J usage is TRBJ1-1, with TRBD1 matching 8 bases. The CDR3 consists of 14 residues. From germline, CDR1 is SNHLY and CDR2 FYNNEI. The junction had 5 bases not matched to a gene; V was cut back by 5 bases and J by 3 bases. CDR3 loop: CASSFGTGYTEAFF. CDR3 nucleotide sequence: TGTGCCAGCAGTTTCGGGACAGGCTACACTGAAGCTTTCTTT. Looking up the rest from reference TRBV2 and TRBJ1-1 gives the full variable domain: EPEVTQTPSHQVTQMGQEVILRCVPISNHLYFYWYRQILGQKVEFLVSFYNNEISEKSEIFDDQFSVERPDGSNFTLKIRSTKLEDSAMYFCASSFGTGYTEAFFGQGTRLTVV.

The chain is built from TRBV5-1 and TRBJ2-3, with D possibly matching TRBD2 (5 bases). CDR1 is SGHRS, CDR2 YFSETQ, per germline. This CDR3 region has 15 residues. V was shortened by 0 bases and J by 6 bases, with 14 bases between the two germline ends. The CDR3 here is CASSLASAGLDTQYF. The CDR3 DNA reads TGCGCCAGCAGCTTGGCCAGCGCGGGTTTGGATACGCAGTATTTT. The entire variable domain, with the rest obtained from reference TRBV5-1 and TRBJ2-3, is as follows: KAGVTQTPRYLIKTRGQQVTLSCSPISGHRSVSWYQQTPGQGLQFLFEYFSETQRNKGNFPGRFSGRQFSNSRSEMNVSTLELGDSALYLCASSLASAGLDTQYFGPGTRLTVL.

The rearrangement uses TRBV29-1 and TRBJ1-1; D is possibly TRBD1 (6 bases). V was pared by 2 bases and J by 4 bases, with 11 bases between. The CDR3 is made up of 13 amino acids. From germline, CDR1 is SQVTM and CDR2 ANQGSEA. The chain's CDR3 is CSVENRAGTEAFF. The CDR3 DNA sequence: TGCAGCGTTGAAAACAGGGCTGGCACTGAAGCTTTCTTT.

V gene TRBV28 combines with J gene TRBJ1-2; D is unclear. CDR1 MDHEN and CDR2 SYDVKM come from the germline V gene. The CDR3 runs to 14 residues. V lost 1 base, J lost 0 bases, and 6 bases lay in between. The CDR3 loop is CASSLSLSNYGYTF. CDR3 coding DNA: TGTGCCAGCAGTTTATCTCTTTCTAACTATGGCTACACCTTC.

V and J are TRBV18 and TRBJ1-2, with D perhaps TRBD1 (5 bases). This CDR3 contains 14 residues. Germline V gene data show CDR1 as KGHSH and CDR2 as LQKENI. The V end was cut by 5 bases, the J end by 8 bases, with 18 bases between. CDR3 protein: CASSTDRPRGGYTF. The CDR3 region has the DNA TGTGCCAGCTCAACCGACAGACCCCGGGGGGGCTACACCTTC.

About this clone: Relative to the germline gene, one junction end is altered; a read error may explain this. The chain links TRBV7-3 to TRBJ2-1; TRBD2 agrees at 13 bases. CDR1 is SGHTA and CDR2 is FQGTGA in the germline V gene. The CDR3 is 16 amino acids. The CDR3 DNA is TGTGCCAGCAGCCTAACTAGCGGGAGGGCCGTCGGGGAGCAGTTCTTC. Protein product: CASSLTSGRAVGEQFF.

V and J are TRBV18 and TRBJ1-2; D is uncertain. Germline CDR1 is KGHSH and CDR2 is LQKENI. The CDR3 is made up of 15 amino acids. V was pared by 2 bases and J by 6 bases, with 16 bases between. The CDR3 sequence is CASSPKSPGPDGYTF. CDR3 DNA sequence: TGTGCCAGCTCACCAAAGTCGCCCGGGCCTGATGGCTACACCTTC.

The gene calls are TRBV15 and TRBJ2-5; D not certain. Germline CDR1 and CDR2: LNHNV and YYDKDF (reference sequence). Trimming left V 0 bases short and J 4 bases short, with 9 bases between. CDR3 length equals 14 residues. CDR3 sequence reads: CATSRDRVRETQYF. CDR3 DNA sequence: TGTGCCACCAGCAGAGATCGGGTGAGAGAGACCCAGTACTTC. Together with reference TRBV15 and TRBJ2-5, the CDR3 gives the full variable domain: DAMVIQNPRYQVTQFGKPVTLSCSQTLNHNVMYWYQQKSSQAPKLLFHYYDKDFNNEADTPDNFQSRRPNTSFCFLDIRSPGLGDTAMYLCATSRDRVRETQYFGPGTRLLVL.

The CDR3: CASSLGQGEWFF. For the CDR3, the DNA is TGTGCCAGCAGCTTGGGACAGGGGGAATGGTTCTTC. V usage is TRBV7-8 and J usage is TRBJ2-1, with 11 nucleotides matching TRBD1. V dropped 3 bases and J dropped 15; count of bases not matched to a gene: 4. CDR1 is SGHVS and CDR2 is FQNEAQ in the germline V gene. The CDR3 covers 12 residues.

This clone was observed a few times. The rearrangement joins TRBV2 to TRBJ2-2; 8 bases are a match to TRBD1. Per the germline V gene, CDR1 is SNHLY and CDR2 is FYNNEI. V trimming: 7 bases; J trimming: 8 bases; junction bases outside the gene matches: 15. The CDR3 covers 16 residues. The CDR3 region is CASNSHGQGARGELFF. CDR3 sequence (DNA): TGTGCCAGCAATAGCCACGGGCAGGGGGCCAGGGGGGAGCTGTTTTTT.

In nucleotides, the CDR3 is TGTGCCAGTAGTCCCTACGGACAGACTGGAAACACCATATATTTT. This encodes CASSPYGQTGNTIYF. The V gene is TRBV19, the J gene TRBJ1-3, with D perhaps matching TRBD1 (6 bases). The V gene's germline CDR1 is LNHDA and CDR2 SQIVND (reference sequence). The CDR3 length is 15 residues. Trimming left V 5 bases short and J 2 bases short, with 13 bases between.

The chain uses TRBV18 and TRBJ2-3, with 10 bases lining up with TRBD2. Per germline, CDR1 KGHSH and CDR2 LQKENI. The length of the CDR3 is 16 residues. Trimming at V came to 3 bases and at J to 6 bases, leaving 9 bases not matched to a gene. The CDR3 nucleotides are TGTGCCAGCTCACCCCTCCCAGCGGGAGGGCTCGATACGCAGTATTTT. Its translation: CASSPLPAGGLDTQYF.

The rearrangement uses TRBV19 and TRBJ1-1, with D maybe TRBD1 (6 bases). The germline V gene encodes CDR1 LNHDA and CDR2 SQIVND (reference sequence). Trimming removed 7 bases from V and 7 bases from J, with 19 bases in between. The CDR3 extends over 14 amino acids. The CDR3: CASKWGQGRGEAFF. The CDR3 coding sequence is TGTGCCAGTAAATGGGGGCAGGGAAGAGGTGAAGCTTTCTTT.

The V call is TRBV5-1, the J call TRBJ1-2; 8 nucleotides agree with TRBD1. The V segment lost 5 bases and the J segment 7 bases; nucleotides outside the gene matches: 10. The CDR3 is 14 residues long. Germline V lookup: CDR1 SGHRS, CDR2 YFSETQ. CDR3 in amino acids: CASRQDRDSGGYTF. CDR3 nucleotide sequence: TGCGCCAGCAGGCAGGACAGGGACTCAGGTGGCTACACCTTC.

The V gene is TRBV4-1, the J gene TRBJ1-5, with D perhaps matching TRBD1 (5 bases). V gave up 0 bases and J gave up 4 bases, with 16 bases separating them. The CDR3 consists of 17 residues. Germline CDR1 reads MGHRA; CDR2 reads YSYEKL. CDR3 DNA sequence: TGCGCCAGCAGCCAAGATTCGGGGGTGCGGAAGAATCAGCCCCAGCATTTT. This sequence encodes CASSQDSGVRKNQPQHF.

The V call is TRBV7-9, the J call TRBJ1-5; TRBD1 matches 8 bases. Looked up from germline, CDR1 is SEHNR and CDR2 is FQNEAQ (reference sequence). The CDR3 sequence is 18 residues long. Unmatched junction bases numbered 12, after V lost 5 bases and J lost 0 bases. The CDR3 region has the DNA TGTGCCAGCAGCGCGACGGGACAGGCTCCTTATAGCAATCAGCCCCAGCATTTT. Its translation is CASSATGQAPYSNQPQHF.

The chain joins TRBV6-5 to TRBJ2-7; 9 bases are a match to TRBD1. The CDR3 has 14 amino acids. V shed 6 bases and J 4 bases; nucleotides not matched to a gene: 7. Germline V lookup: CDR1 MNHEY, CDR2 SVGAGI. This chain's CDR3 is CASSLSQGAYEQYF. Written as DNA, the CDR3 is TGTGCCAGCAGCCTATCACAGGGGGCTTACGAGCAGTACTTC.

The rearrangement joins TRBV27 to TRBJ2-7, with TRBD2 identical over 11 bases. This CDR3 spans 14 amino acids. V gave up 8 bases and J gave up 2 bases; unmatched junction bases: 5. From germline, CDR1 is MNHEY and CDR2 SMNVEV (reference sequence). This CDR3 reads CASSRLAGTYEQYF. In DNA, the CDR3 is TGTGCCAGCTCCCGACTAGCGGGGACCTACGAGCAGTACTTC.

This clone came up a few times. The chain is built from TRBV6-6 and TRBJ2-7; D unclear. There are 12 residues in the CDR3. Germline CDR1 MNHNY, CDR2 SVGAGI (reference sequence). V was clipped by 6 bases and J by 4 bases, with 10 bases between them. The CDR3 DNA reads TGTGCCAGCAGCAAGAAAATTTACGAGCAGTACTTC. Translating gives CASSKKIYEQYF.

J is TRBJ1-5 and V is TRBV7-2; 9 nucleotides match TRBD1. Germline V lookup: CDR1 SGHTA, CDR2 FQGNSA. Germline trimming cut 1 base from V and 6 bases from J; bases unmatched to any gene: 7. This CDR3 is 16 amino acids long. The CDR3 DNA sequence: TGTGCCAGCAGCTTAGAACAGGGGGCCCTGGGTCAGCCCCAGCATTTT. Its translation is CASSLEQGALGQPQHF.